Listed below are T cell receptor beta chains from one sample, sequenced in a study of blood T cells in healthy people across ages. TCRdb reanalysed the 5' RACE reads using MiXCR and keeps one entry per CDR3 protein. The sample includes about 1.4 million distinct CDR3 sequences, 55% to 75% of them seen just once. The material sequenced was blood. These receptors were collected from a man between 18 and 35 years old in good health. The CDR3 runs from the conserved cysteine through the conserved F or W. Each record gives: J gene, CDR3 length, D gene, clone size, V gene, CDR3 DNA, CDR3 protein. D genes are given only for firm matches. Clone size is stated in some rows and not others, as once, few, many or a class when expanded.

TRBJ2-7	15	NA	NA	TRBV7-2	TGTGCCAGCAGCTTGGCTCCGACAGAGGTCTACGAGCAGTACTTC	CASSLAPTEVYEQYF
TRBJ2-6	18	TRBD2	few	TRBV27	TGTGCCAGCAGTTTATACGGGGGGAGGTCTGCTGGGGCCAACGTCCTGACTTTC	CASSLYGGRSAGANVLTF
TRBJ2-7	11	NA	many	TRBV29-1	TGCAGCGCCTGTAGGGGGAACGAGCAGTACTTC	CSACRGNEQYF
TRBJ2-3	15	TRBD1	NA	TRBV7-8	TGTGCCAGCAGCTTAACCACAGGGGCCACAGATACGCAGTATTTT	CASSLTTGATDTQYF
TRBJ1-2	15	NA	NA	TRBV5-1	TGCGCCAGCAGCTTGGCGTCCGGCCTTAACTATGGCTACACCTTC	CASSLASGLNYGYTF
TRBJ2-1	14	TRBD2	NA	TRBV12-3/TRBV12-4	TGTGCCAGCAGTCCCGGACTAGGAGAAAATGAGCAGTTCTTC	CASSPGLGENEQFF
TRBJ2-1	17	TRBD2	NA	TRBV3-1	TGTGCCAGCAGCCAAGACCGTAGCGGGATCGGGGGTAATGAGCAGTTCTTC	CASSQDRSGIGGNEQFF
TRBJ2-5	13	NA	NA	TRBV29-1	TGCAGCGTTGATGCGGGCAGGCAAGAGACCCAGTACTTC	CSVDAGRQETQYF
TRBJ1-5	16	NA	NA	TRBV7-8	TGTGCCAGCAGCTTAGGCTCCAGGGAGAGCAATCAGCCCCAGCATTTT	CASSLGSRESNQPQHF
TRBJ2-5	14	NA	few	TRBV9	TGTGCCAGCAGCGTCTTCCAGGGGTTTGAGACCCAGTACTTC	CASSVFQGFETQYF
TRBJ2-7	14	TRBD2	NA	TRBV20-1	TGCAGTGCCGAGTTTAGCGGGGTCTCCTACGAGCAGTACTTC	CSAEFSGVSYEQYF
TRBJ2-3	14	TRBD2	NA	TRBV29-1	TGCAGCGTTGGGGGCGGGGGGTTGTCAGATACGCAGTATTTT	CSVGGGGLSDTQYF
TRBJ2-7	15	NA	NA	TRBV2	TGTGCCAGCAGTGAAATAGGGAACAGGGCCTACGAGCAGTACTTC	CASSEIGNRAYEQYF
TRBJ2-2	16	NA	NA	TRBV12-3/TRBV12-4	TGTGCCAGCACCTCTCCTACTAGCCTTAACACCGGGGAGCTGTTTTTT	CASTSPTSLNTGELFF
TRBJ2-7	12	NA	few	TRBV20-1	TGCAGTGCTAGCGTCAGCACCTACGAGCAGTACTTC	CSASVSTYEQYF
TRBJ2-7	15	NA	NA	TRBV7-8	TGTGCCAGCAGCCCGCAATCGACGGAGTACTACGAGCAGTACTTC	CASSPQSTEYYEQYF
TRBJ2-1	13	NA	NA	TRBV29-1	TGCAGCGTTGTAGGGACGGCTATGTTTGAGCAGTTCTTC	CSVVGTAMFEQFF
TRBJ2-3	17	NA	NA	TRBV7-2	TGTGCCAGCAGCTTAGCGCCCAGGGCCACTAGAAGCGGTACGCAGTATTTT	CASSLAPRATRSGTQYF
TRBJ2-5	14	NA	NA	TRBV10-1	TGCGCCAGCAGTGAGGACTTGGCAGGCGGGACCCAGTACTTC	CASSEDLAGGTQYF
TRBJ2-3	17	NA	NA	TRBV10-3	TGTGCCATCAGTGAGGATACGAGGGTTGGGGACACAGATACGCAGTATTTT	CAISEDTRVGDTDTQYF
TRBJ2-5	13	TRBD1	NA	TRBV7-2	TGTGCCAGCAGTGAGGGACAGCAAGAGACCCAGTACTTC	CASSEGQQETQYF